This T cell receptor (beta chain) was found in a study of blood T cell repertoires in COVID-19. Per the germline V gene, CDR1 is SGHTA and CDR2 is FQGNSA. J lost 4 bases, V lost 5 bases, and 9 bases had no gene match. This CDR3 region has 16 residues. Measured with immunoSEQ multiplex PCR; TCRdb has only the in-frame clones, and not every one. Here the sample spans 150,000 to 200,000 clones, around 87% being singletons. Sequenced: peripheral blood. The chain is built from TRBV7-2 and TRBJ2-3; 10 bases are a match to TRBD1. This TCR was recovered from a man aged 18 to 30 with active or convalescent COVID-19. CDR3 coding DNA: TGTGCCAGCAGCCGGGACAGGGGTGCTCAAGCAGATACGCAGTATTTT. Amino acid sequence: CASSRDRGAQADTQYF.